The sequence of this TCR beta chain was determined in a study of blood T cell repertoires in COVID-19. The CDR3 is made up of 16 amino acids. V lost 1 base, J lost 4 bases, and 15 bases lay in between. Germline V gives CDR1 KGHDR, CDR2 SFDVKD. Method: immunoSEQ multiplex PCR; TCRdb's copy keeps in-frame clones and lacks some. Of 200,000 to 300,000 clones listed, 88% were seen once; the top ten hold over 4%. The chain couples TRBV24-1 to TRBJ2-5, with a tentative D call TRBD2 (6 bases). This TCR derives from a man in his sixties who had recovered from COVID-19. Sequenced: peripheral blood. CDR3 residues: CATSDFGTEGRETQYF. CDR3 coding DNA: TGTGCCACCAGTGATTTCGGGACGGAGGGTCGAGAGACCCAGTACTTC.